This is a list of T cell receptor beta chains from one sample in a study of T cells in Graves' hyperthyroidism and ophthalmopathy. TCRdb fed the multiplex PCR reads into MiXCR, producing one record per CDR3 protein. The table records about 600,000 distinct CDR3 sequences, roughly 15% of them present only once. The sequenced material came from blood. The receptors come from a woman between 50 and 59 years old with Graves' ophthalmopathy. CDR3s include the opening cysteine and the closing phenylalanine or tryptophan. Fields, in order: V gene, D gene, clone size, J gene, CDR3 protein, CDR3 DNA. The D gene is left open where the match is weak. Clone size, where shown, is once, few, many, or a class for clones that have expanded.

>TRBV29-1|-|many|TRBJ2-5
CSVEKGGSRETQYF
TGCAGCGTTGAAAAGGGGGGATCACGAGAGACCCAGTACTTC
>TRBV20-1|-|-|TRBJ2-5
CSGIADQETQYF
TGCAGTGGAATAGCGGATCAAGAGACCCAGTACTTC
>TRBV18|-|many|TRBJ1-5
CASSPQTDQPQHF
TGTGCCAGCTCACCACAAACAGACCAGCCCCAGCATTTT
>TRBV7-3|TRBD2|few|TRBJ2-1
CASSFIRREGDWADEQFF
TGTGCCAGCAGCTTTATCCGGCGGGAGGGAGATTGGGCGGATGAGCAGTTCTTC
>TRBV12-3/TRBV12-4|-|few|TRBJ2-7
CASSFSISEYEQYF
TGTGCCAGCAGTTTTAGTATTTCGGAGTACGAGCAGTACTTC
>TRBV18|TRBD1|many|TRBJ2-1
CASSPGTGNNEQFF
TGTGCCAGCTCACCAGGGACAGGGAACAATGAGCAGTTCTTC
>TRBV11-1|-|many|TRBJ2-3
CASEREQGTDTQYF
TGTGCCAGCGAGCGGGAACAGGGTACAGATACGCAGTATTTT
>TRBV6-2/TRBV6-3|-|-|TRBJ2-5
CASSYSPGETQYF
TGTGCCAGCAGTTACTCGCCTGGGGAGACCCAGTACTTC
>TRBV6-1|TRBD1|many|TRBJ1-1
CASSTGGRDTEAFF
TGTGCCAGCAGTACAGGGGGCCGTGACACTGAAGCTTTCTTT
>TRBV7-8|-|-|TRBJ1-6
CASSLNREDPTPLQPLHF
TGTGCCAGCAGCTTGAATCGAGAGGACCCAACTCCGCTTCAGCCCCTCCACTTT
>TRBV11-3|TRBD1|many|TRBJ2-7
CASSSRTGAIYEQYF
TGTGCCAGCAGCTCCCGGACAGGGGCTATCTACGAGCAGTACTTC
>TRBV21-1|-|few|TRBJ1-6
CASSKVSWARECNSPLHF
TGTGCCAGCAGCAAAGTGTCGTGGGCGAGGGAGTGTAATTCACCCCTCCACTTT
>TRBV19|-|-|TRBJ1-1
CASMTEMNTEAFF
TGTGCCAGTATGACCGAGATGAACACTGAAGCTTTCTTT
>TRBV7-8|TRBD1|many|TRBJ2-7
CASSRDREAYEQYF
TGTGCCAGCAGCCGGGACAGGGAAGCCTACGAGCAGTACTTC
>TRBV5-1|-|many|TRBJ2-1
CASSLAGSEFYNEQFF
TGCGCCAGCAGCTTGGCCGGGAGCGAGTTCTACAATGAGCAGTTCTTC
>TRBV9|TRBD2|many|TRBJ2-7
CASSVSSSGTRYEQYF
TGTGCCAGCAGCGTCTCATCGTCGGGGACTAGATACGAGCAGTACTTC
>TRBV5-1|TRBD1|-|TRBJ1-2
CASSWQGVVSDGYTF
TGCGCCAGCAGCTGGCAGGGGGTAGTTTCGGATGGCTACACCTTC
>TRBV9|TRBD2|many|TRBJ2-1
CASTRSASGSDEQFF
TGTGCCAGCACACGCAGTGCTAGCGGGAGCGATGAGCAGTTCTTC
>TRBV20-1|TRBD2|many|TRBJ2-5
CSAEGTSALEETQYF
TGCAGTGCCGAGGGGACTAGCGCCCTAGAAGAGACCCAGTACTTC
>TRBV28|TRBD2|-|TRBJ2-1
CASRGLAEWANEQFF
TGTGCCAGCAGGGGGCTAGCGGAGTGGGCCAATGAGCAGTTCTTC
>TRBV10-3|TRBD1|few|TRBJ2-1
CAISRDRSYNEQFF
TGTGCCATCAGCCGGGACAGATCCTACAATGAGCAGTTCTTC
>TRBV20-1|TRBD1|many|TRBJ2-7
CSARARDREGGYEQYF
TGCAGTGCTAGGGCCCGCGACAGGGAAGGGGGCTACGAGCAGTACTTC
>TRBV7-2|-|many|TRBJ2-1
CASSYRQGGLNEQFF
TGTGCCAGCAGCTATAGACAGGGAGGCCTGAATGAGCAGTTCTTC
>TRBV10-3|-|-|TRBJ2-1
CAISESGGYSGEQFF
TGTGCCATCAGTGAGTCGGGGGGCTATAGTGGTGAGCAGTTCTTC
>TRBV5-1|TRBD1|many|TRBJ1-2
CASSFTGEPGYTF
TGCGCCAGCAGCTTTACAGGGGAACCTGGCTACACCTTC
>TRBV7-9|TRBD2|few|TRBJ2-1
CASIFLAGGLNEQFF
TGTGCCAGCATCTTTCTTGCGGGAGGGCTCAATGAGCAGTTCTTC
>TRBV7-2|TRBD1|few|TRBJ2-5
CASSLYRDRGRETQYF
TGTGCCAGCAGCTTATACAGGGACAGGGGAAGAGAGACCCAGTACTTC
>TRBV3-2|-|many|TRBJ2-7
CASSRDNLTYEQYF
TGTGCCAGCAGCCGGGACAACCTGACCTACGAGCAGTACTTC
>TRBV28|-|many|TRBJ2-5
CASTRGAATQETQYF
TGTGCCAGCACCCGAGGGGCGGCCACCCAAGAGACCCAGTACTTC
>TRBV15|TRBD2|-|TRBJ2-2
CATSRGGGSWTGELFF
TGTGCCACCAGCAGAGGAGGCGGGAGTTGGACCGGGGAGCTGTTTTTT
>TRBV6-1|-|few|TRBJ2-1
CASSDEADPNEQFF
TGTGCCAGCAGTGACGAGGCAGACCCCAATGAGCAGTTCTTC
>TRBV27|TRBD2|many|TRBJ2-1
CASSSRTSGSVNEQFF
TGTGCCAGCAGTTCCCGGACTAGCGGGAGTGTTAATGAGCAGTTCTTC
>TRBV11-2|TRBD1|many|TRBJ2-5
CASSFGDRPISGQETQYF
TGTGCCAGCAGCTTCGGGGACAGACCTATATCGGGCCAAGAGACCCAGTACTTC
>TRBV28|TRBD1|many|TRBJ1-5
CASSNRQGFVDQPQHF
TGTGCCAGCAGTAACCGACAGGGGTTCGTTGATCAGCCCCAGCATTTT
>TRBV18|-|many|TRBJ2-5
CASSPPMIQQETQYF
TGTGCCAGCTCACCACCGATGATTCAGCAAGAGACCCAGTACTTC
>TRBV3-1|TRBD2|many|TRBJ2-3
CASSQGTSGTIDTQYF
TGTGCCAGCAGCCAAGGTACTAGCGGGACGATAGATACGCAGTATTTT
>TRBV20-1|-|-|TRBJ1-1
CSAREEEGANTEAFF
TGCAGTGCTCGAGAGGAGGAGGGCGCCAACACTGAAGCTTTCTTT
>TRBV28|-|-|TRBJ1-5
CASSPPDSNQPQHF
TGTGCCAGCAGCCCTCCGGACAGCAATCAGCCCCAGCATTTT
>TRBV6-1|TRBD1|many|TRBJ1-5
CASSDRGSQPQHF
TGTGCCAGCAGCGACAGGGGTAGTCAGCCCCAGCATTTT
>TRBV20-1|TRBD2|few|TRBJ2-7
CSARGTSGRAHEQYF
TGCAGTGCTAGGGGTACTAGCGGGAGGGCCCACGAGCAGTACTTC
>TRBV28|TRBD1|-|TRBJ2-7
CASRQQGGYEQYF
TGTGCCAGCAGACAACAGGGGGGATACGAGCAGTACTTC
>TRBV5-4|TRBD1|once|TRBJ2-6
CASSINPGQGTTGANVLTF
TGTGCCAGCAGCATAAATCCGGGACAGGGAACAACCGGGGCCAACGTCCTGACTTTC
>TRBV5-1|-|-|TRBJ2-3
CASSLVPGDTQYF
TGCGCCAGCAGCCTGGTACCCGGTGATACGCAGTATTTT
>TRBV7-2|TRBD1|many|TRBJ2-5
CASSTRDRVETQYF
TGTGCCAGCAGCACCCGGGACAGGGTGGAGACCCAGTACTTC
>TRBV20-1|-|many|TRBJ1-5
CSATDGSNQPQHF
TGCAGTGCGACTGACGGTAGCAATCAGCCCCAGCATTTT
>TRBV9|TRBD2|few|TRBJ2-3
CASSVSSGLSTDTQYF
TGTGCCAGCAGCGTAAGTAGCGGGCTGAGCACAGATACGCAGTATTTT
>TRBV20-1|-|few|TRBJ2-3
CSATYGADTQYF
TGCAGTGCTACTTATGGGGCAGATACGCAGTATTTT
>TRBV27|-|-|TRBJ2-1
CASSLWAAQISYNEQFF
TGTGCCAGCAGTTTATGGGCGGCCCAGATATCCTACAATGAGCAGTTCTTC
>TRBV6-2/TRBV6-3|-|many|TRBJ2-1
CASGRSSYNEQFF
TGTGCCAGCGGAAGGTCCTCCTACAATGAGCAGTTCTTC
>TRBV27|-|-|TRBJ2-7
CASSPENFYEQYF
TGTGCCAGCAGTCCAGAGAATTTCTACGAGCAGTACTTC
>TRBV20-1|TRBD1|many|TRBJ2-7
CSASGQYEQYF
TGCAGTGCTTCGGGACAGTACGAGCAGTACTTC
>TRBV20-1|-|few|TRBJ2-3
CSARDPVAPGTQYF
TGCAGTGCTAGAGATCCGGTAGCCCCAGGGACGCAGTATTTT
>TRBV7-9|-|many|TRBJ2-2
CASSLAHPGRNTGELFF
TGTGCCAGCAGCTTAGCACATCCTGGCAGAAACACCGGGGAGCTGTTTTTT